Each of the 30 T cell receptor beta chains below was sequenced from the same sample in a study of molecular identifiers for immune sequencing clone quantification. Each CDR3 protein is one row after TCRdb ran MiXCR on the PCR reads. The data show over 550,000 distinct CDR3 sequences, with approximately 24% seen just once and 0.78% held by the top ten. Material: naive CD8+ T cells from blood, with Jurkat cell RNA spiked in. Subset noted: FACS-sorted CD8+CD4-CCR7+CD45RA+ naive T cells. These receptors were collected from a human donor in good health. Some libraries in this study had Jurkat cell RNA spiked in.

This clonotype was seen many times. The rearrangement links TRBV5-1 to TRBJ2-3, with D unclear. Germline V gene sequence: CDR1 SGHRS, CDR2 YFSETQ. This CDR3 is 13 amino acids long. Trimming pared 1 base from V and 2 bases from J, leaving 5 bases between. The chain's CDR3 is CASSLWDTDTQYF. In nucleotides, the CDR3 is TGCGCCAGCAGCTTGTGGGACACAGATACGCAGTATTTT.

Many counts were recorded for this clonotype. The CDR3 coding sequence is TGTGCCAGCAGACCGACTAGCGGGGCGACAGATACGCAGTATTTT. This sequence encodes CASRPTSGATDTQYF. The chain couples TRBV28 to TRBJ2-3; TRBD2 matches 11 bases. The junction had 5 bases not matched to a gene; V was cut back by 6 bases and J by 3 bases. The CDR3 covers 15 residues. Germline loops: CDR1 MDHEN, CDR2 SYDVKM.

This chain uses TRBV20-1 with TRBJ2-7, with TRBD1 matching 8 bases. From germline, CDR1 is DFQATT and CDR2 SNEGSKA (reference sequence). The trim removed 0 bases at V and 3 bases at J, leaving 7 bases unmatched. The CDR3 runs to 15 residues. The CDR3 DNA reads as TGCAGTGCTAGAGAACGGACAGGGACCTTCTACGAGCAGTACTTC. Translation gives CSARERTGTFYEQYF.

V gene TRBV27 combines with J gene TRBJ2-7; a weak D match, TRBD2 (5 bases). This CDR3 has 14 amino acids. V was shortened by 2 bases and J by 0 bases, with 8 bases between the two germline ends. CDR1 and CDR2 from the germline V gene are MNHEY and SMNVEV (reference sequence). The CDR3 loop reads CASSLHGSSYEQYF. The CDR3 DNA reads TGTGCCAGCAGTTTACATGGGAGCTCCTACGAGCAGTACTTC.

In the case of this clonotype: One junction end disagrees with the germline gene, perhaps due to a read error. The chain carries TRBV7-3 and TRBJ2-5; TRBD1 aligns across 8 bases. Germline assignment: CDR1 SGHTA and CDR2 FQGTGA. CDR3 length: 14 residues. CDR3 residues: CAGSSTGEEETQYF. The CDR3 nucleotides read TGTGCCGGCAGCTCGACAGGGGAAGAAGAGACCCAGTACTTC.

Details on this clonotype: Possible read error: a much larger clone is one base away. The missing conserved phenylalanine or tryptophan at the end of this CDR3 makes a read error likely. The chain is built from TRBV12-3 or TRBV12-4 and TRBJ1-1; 8 nucleotides line up with TRBD1. The CDR3 consists of 14 residues. J lost 1 base, V lost 5 bases, and 3 bases had no gene match. The CDR3 loop is CASSTGTGNTEAFL. The CDR3 bases are TGTGCCAGCAGTACCGGGACAGGGAACACTGAAGCTTTCCTT.

Of note for this clonotype: Being one base from a much bigger clone, this may be a read error. The chain couples TRBV7-9 to TRBJ2-4; D gene uncertain. Trimming left V 5 bases short and J 2 bases short, with 7 bases between. The CDR3 is made up of 13 amino acids. CDR1 is SEHNR and CDR2 is FQNEAQ in the germline V gene (reference sequence). CDR3 loop: CASSPFTKNIQYF. The CDR3 nucleotides read TGTGCCAGCAGCCCCTTTACCAAAAACATTCAGTACTTC.

This clonotype was observed a few times. The chain couples TRBV23-1 to TRBJ2-3; D is perhaps TRBD2 (7 bases). TRBV23-1 is recorded as an ORF, its role being uncertain. Deletions cut 2 bases from V and 5 bases from J, with 20 bases between. The CDR3 consists of 17 residues. CDR3 residues: CASSQTYGEGGIDTQYF. As DNA, the CDR3 is TGCGCCAGCAGTCAAACCTACGGGGAGGGGGGGATAGATACGCAGTATTTT.

This chain joins TRBV11-2 and TRBJ2-3; 12 nucleotides agree with TRBD2. Germline CDR1 SGHAT, CDR2 FQNNGV. The CDR3 loop spans 16 amino acids. V was clipped by 5 bases and J by 7 bases; unmatched bases: 10. The CDR3 spells CASSLRTSGIVNTQYF. Written as DNA, the CDR3 is TGTGCCAGCAGCCTGAGGACTAGCGGGATTGTAAATACGCAGTATTTT.

This clonotype has ten or more counts. This chain joins TRBV6-2 or TRBV6-3 and TRBJ1-5, with D unclear. Trimming cost V 6 bases and J 5 bases, with 14 bases left between them. Germline values: CDR1 MNHEY, CDR2 SVGEGT. The CDR3 covers 14 residues. The CDR3 DNA sequence: TGTGCCAGCAGCCCCCTCCGTGGGGATCAGCCCCAGCATTTT. Residues: CASSPLRGDQPQHF.

This clonotype was recorded a few times. The chain uses TRBV4-3 and TRBJ2-3; a possible D gene is TRBD1 (6 bases). This CDR3 spans 17 amino acids. V lost 8 bases and J lost 5, with 26 bases in between. Per germline, CDR1 LGHNA and CDR2 YSLEER. CDR3 DNA sequence: TGCGCCAGCGCCTCAGGGACCTTGAGGGGGATCGAAGATACGCAGTATTTT. This translates into CASASGTLRGIEDTQYF.

CDR3 sequence: CASSQSPGTGSHSGANVLTF. CDR3 DNA sequence: TGCGCCAGCAGCCAATCCCCCGGGACAGGGAGTCACTCTGGGGCCAACGTCCTGACTTTC. V gene TRBV4-1 combines with J gene TRBJ2-6, with TRBD1 matching over 9 bases. The CDR3 consists of 20 residues. The germline gives CDR1 MGHRA, CDR2 YSYEKL. J gave up 0 bases and V 2 bases, and 11 bases lay outside the gene matches.

Ten or more counts support this clonotype. The rearrangement links TRBV2 to TRBJ2-7; D possibly matches TRBD1 or TRBD2 (5 bases each). V was clipped by 6 bases and J by 4 bases, with 13 bases between them. The germline CDR1 and CDR2 sequences are SNHLY and FYNNEI. The CDR3 is 13 residues long. Written as DNA, the CDR3 is TGTGCCAGCAGGCCGGGACCGACTTACGAGCAGTACTTC. The encoded protein is CASRPGPTYEQYF.

The chain employs TRBV19 and TRBJ1-5; the D gene is possibly TRBD1 (6 bases). The CDR3 extends over 12 amino acids. The germline V gene encodes CDR1 LNHDA and CDR2 SQIVND (reference sequence). Deletions cut 11 bases from V and 4 bases from J, with 12 bases between. CDR3 sequence reads: CACRTENQPQHF. The CDR3, as DNA: TGTGCCTGCAGGACAGAGAATCAGCCCCAGCATTTT.

This clonotype was found once. A much bigger clone sits one base away, suggesting this may be a read error. This chain connects TRBV29-1 to TRBJ2-5; weak D call: TRBD2 (5 bases). In germline, CDR1 is SQVTM, CDR2 ANQGSEA. The CDR3 sequence is 14 residues long. V was pared by 6 bases and J by 5 bases, with 19 bases between. The CDR3 nucleotides read TGCAGCGTCAGATACGGGGTGTTATGGGAGACCCAGTACTTC. This encodes CSVRYGVLWETQYF.

V is TRBV6-5 and J is TRBJ2-1; TRBD2 agrees at 11 bases. The CDR3 extends over 17 amino acids. V lost 5 bases to trimming and J lost 5 bases; unmatched junction nucleotides: 11. The germline V gene encodes CDR1 MNHEY and CDR2 SVGAGI. CDR3 bases: TGTGCCAGCAGTCCCAGGTGGACTAGCGGGTTGGACAATGAGCAGTTCTTC. As protein: CASSPRWTSGLDNEQFF.

This clonotype was seen only a few times. The chain combines TRBV12-3 or TRBV12-4 with TRBJ1-4; D not certain. Trimming removed 4 bases at V and 6 bases at J, with 6 bases between. The CDR3 is 12 residues long. CDR3 sequence: CASSSADEKLFF. In nucleotides, the CDR3 is TGTGCCAGCAGTTCAGCAGATGAAAAACTGTTTTTT.

The sample holds a few counts of this clonotype. This chain joins TRBV19 and TRBJ2-3, with TRBD2 as a possible D gene (6 bases). V was cut by 5 bases and J by 3 bases, with 9 bases left in between. CDR1 LNHDA and CDR2 SQIVND come from the germline V gene (reference sequence). There are 13 residues in the CDR3. CDR3 in DNA: TGTGCCAGTAGTTTAGCGGAGACAGATACGCAGTATTTT. Translation: CASSLAETDTQYF. Complete variable domain (other parts from reference TRBV19 and TRBJ2-3): DGGITQSPKYLFRKEGQNVTLSCEQNLNHDAMYWYRQDPGQGLRLIYYSQIVNDFQKGDIAEGYSVSREKKESFPLTVTSAQKNPTAFYLCASSLAETDTQYFGPGTRLTVL.

The V call is TRBV6-6, the J call TRBJ2-3; D possibly corresponds to TRBD2 (6 bases). V gave up 0 bases and J gave up 2 bases, with 15 bases separating them. The CDR3 contains 17 residues. CDR1 and CDR2 from the germline V gene are MNHNY and SVGAGI (reference sequence). In DNA, the CDR3 is TGTGCCAGCAGTTACTCGCCTAGCGAGTTCCTCACAGATACGCAGTATTTT. This translates into CASSYSPSEFLTDTQYF.

To note about this clonotype: The CDR3 ends on some other residue instead of the conserved phenylalanine or tryptophan, so this is likely a read error. The chain uses TRBV6-6 and TRBJ2-7; tentatively, D is TRBD1 (5 bases). Germline V gene sequence: CDR1 MNHNY, CDR2 SVGAGI (reference sequence). The CDR3 contains 14 residues. V lost 5 bases to trimming and J lost 4 bases, with 15 bases between them. The CDR3 spells CASSRGVMGYEQYY. CDR3 DNA sequence: TGTGCCAGCAGTAGGGGTGTAATGGGTTACGAGCAGTACTAC.

The sample holds many counts of this clonotype. The CDR3 sequence: CASSYGWGLSSYNEQFF. In DNA, the CDR3 is TGTGCCAGCAGCTATGGATGGGGACTCAGCTCCTACAATGAGCAGTTCTTC. The chain employs TRBV11-2 and TRBJ2-1; possible D gene TRBD2, 6 bases. V shed 4 bases and J shed 0 bases, with 16 bases lying between them. CDR1 and CDR2 from the germline V gene are SGHAT and FQNNGV. CDR3 length: 17 residues.

A few counts support this clonotype. The gene calls are TRBV11-1 and TRBJ1-1; possibly TRBD1 for D (6 bases). The CDR3 totals 18 residues. Trimming stripped 2 bases from V and 0 bases from J, with 19 bases between. CDR1 and CDR2 from the germline V gene are SGHAT and FQDESV (reference sequence). The CDR3 bases are TGTGCCAGCAGCTTACAACCCTTAGGGGGAGGAATGAACACTGAAGCTTTCTTT. Protein: CASSLQPLGGGMNTEAFF.

J is TRBJ1-6 and V is TRBV12-3 or TRBV12-4; no definite D call. CDR3 length equals 14 residues. The ends were cut back, 5 bases at V and 3 bases at J, with 8 bases in the middle. The CDR3 nucleotides read TGTGCCAGCAGTCAGGCTAACTATAATTCACCCCTCCACTTT. Residues: CASSQANYNSPLHF.

This clonotype has at least ten counts. The chain carries TRBV20-1 and TRBJ2-7; D uncertain. The CDR3 runs to 14 residues. Between the trimmed V and J ends, which lost 0 bases and 2 bases, there was a span of 11 bases. Germline CDR1 DFQATT, CDR2 SNEGSKA (reference sequence). The CDR3 loop reads CSARDRDFTYEQYF. The CDR3 DNA sequence: TGCAGTGCTAGAGATCGTGACTTCACCTACGAGCAGTACTTC.

Comment on this clonotype: A much larger clone differs from this one at a single base, so this may be a read error. The chain recombines TRBV6-1 with TRBJ2-7; no clear D. Trimming stripped 1 base from V and 6 bases from J, with 16 bases between. Germline-derived CDR1 and CDR2 are MNHNS and SASEGT. The CDR3 has 15 amino acids. CDR3 DNA: TGTGCCAGCAGTGAAGGCCGGTCCCCCGTCTGCGAGCAGTACTTC. Translated: CASSEGRSPVCEQYF.

This clonotype was detected many times. The rearrangement uses TRBV20-1 and TRBJ2-3, with TRBD2 identical over 9 bases. V was clipped by 0 bases and J by 5 bases; unmatched bases: 3. Germline assignment: CDR1 DFQATT and CDR2 SNEGSKA (reference sequence). CDR3 length: 14 amino acids. DNA of the CDR3: TGCAGTGCTAGAGATCTAGCGGGGATAGATACGCAGTATTTT. Translating gives CSARDLAGIDTQYF.

This clonotype was seen repeatedly, ten times or more. The J gene is TRBJ1-1, the V gene TRBV13; D is unresolved. The V end lost 1 base, the J end lost 10 bases, and 10 bases lay between the germline ends. This CDR3 is built from 12 residues. Germline CDR1 reads PRHDT; CDR2 reads FYEKMQ (reference sequence). In nucleotides, the CDR3 is TGTGCCAGCAGCTTAGTCGGTCTGGTAGCTTTCTTT. It specifies CASSLVGLVAFF.

For the CDR3, the DNA is TGTGCCAGCAGCTTAGCAGGGGGGGGGAAGAATCAGCCCCAGCATTTT. Translated: CASSLAGGGKNQPQHF. This chain links TRBV7-9 with TRBJ1-5; the D gene is possibly TRBD1 (6 bases). CDR3 length equals 16 residues. CDR1 is SEHNR and CDR2 is FQNEAQ in the germline V gene (reference sequence). Trimming shortened V by 0 bases and J by 4 bases, and 13 bases separated the two germline ends.

This clonotype was seen a few times. The V call is TRBV7-9, the J call TRBJ1-1; the D is unclear. V lost 5 bases and J 8 bases, leaving 15 bases between the germline ends. The CDR3 length is 13 residues. Germline lookup yields CDR1 SEHNR and CDR2 FQNEAQ (reference sequence). CDR3 DNA: TGTGCCAGCAGCCGCCCGACGGCGGTGGAAGCTTTCTTT. Translation gives CASSRPTAVEAFF. The whole variable domain, remainder taken from reference TRBV7-9 and TRBJ1-1, is DTGVSQNPRHKITKRGQNVTFRCDPISEHNRLYWYRQTLGQGPEFLTYFQNEAQLEKSRLLSDRFSAERPKGSFSTLEIQRTEQGDSAMYLCASSRPTAVEAFFGQGTRLTVV.

This clonotype occurred many times. The CDR3 loop is CASSLAGGRYEQYF. The CDR3 coding sequence is TGCGCCAGCAGCTTAGCGGGAGGGCGGTACGAGCAGTACTTC. V usage is TRBV5-1 and J usage is TRBJ2-7; TRBD2 matches 10 bases. Germline CDR1 reads SGHRS; CDR2 reads YFSETQ. The CDR3 is 14 amino acids. After removal of 2 bases from V and 4 bases from J, the junction contained 3 bases not matched to a gene.